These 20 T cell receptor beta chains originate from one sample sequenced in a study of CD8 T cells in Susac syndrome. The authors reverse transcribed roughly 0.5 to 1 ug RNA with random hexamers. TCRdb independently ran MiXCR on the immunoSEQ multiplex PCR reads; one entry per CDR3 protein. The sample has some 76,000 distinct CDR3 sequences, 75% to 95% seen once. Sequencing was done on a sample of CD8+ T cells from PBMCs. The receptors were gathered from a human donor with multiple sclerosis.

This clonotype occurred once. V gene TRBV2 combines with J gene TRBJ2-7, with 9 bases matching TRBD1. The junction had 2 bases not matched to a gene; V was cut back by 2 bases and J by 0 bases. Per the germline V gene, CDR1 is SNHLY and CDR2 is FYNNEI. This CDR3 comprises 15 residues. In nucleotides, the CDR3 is TGTGCCAGCAGTGAACGGACAGGGGCCTCCTACGAGCAGTACTTC. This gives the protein CASSERTGASYEQYF.

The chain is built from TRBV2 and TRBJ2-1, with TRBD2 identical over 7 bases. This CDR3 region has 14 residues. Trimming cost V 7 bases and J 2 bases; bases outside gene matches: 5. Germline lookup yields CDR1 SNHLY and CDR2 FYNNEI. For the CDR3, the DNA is TGTGCCAGCAAACCAGGGACTACCTACAATGAGCAGTTCTTC. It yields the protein CASKPGTTYNEQFF.

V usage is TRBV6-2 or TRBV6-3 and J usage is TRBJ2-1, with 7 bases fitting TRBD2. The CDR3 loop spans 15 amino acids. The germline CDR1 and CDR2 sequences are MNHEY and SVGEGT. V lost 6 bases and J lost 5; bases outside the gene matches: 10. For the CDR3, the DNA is TGTGCCAGCAGCTGGCGGGAGAGTAGGAACAATGAGCAGTTCTTC. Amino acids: CASSWRESRNNEQFF.

CDR3 nucleotide sequence: TGCGCCAGCAGCTTGCCCAGCGGGACCTACGAGCAGTACTTC. The encoded protein is CASSLPSGTYEQYF. V usage is TRBV5-1 and J usage is TRBJ2-7, with 7 nucleotides matching TRBD2. The CDR3 sequence is 14 residues long. J gave up 2 bases and V 1 base, and 3 bases lay outside the gene matches. Germline-derived CDR1 and CDR2 are SGHRS and YFSETQ.

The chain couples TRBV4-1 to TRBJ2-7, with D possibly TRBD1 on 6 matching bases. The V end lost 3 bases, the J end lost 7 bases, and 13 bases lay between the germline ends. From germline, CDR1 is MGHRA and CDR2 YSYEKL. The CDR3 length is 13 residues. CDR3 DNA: TGCGCCAGCAGCCAGGGGAACCAGGGGGAGCAGTACTTC. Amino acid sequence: CASSQGNQGEQYF.

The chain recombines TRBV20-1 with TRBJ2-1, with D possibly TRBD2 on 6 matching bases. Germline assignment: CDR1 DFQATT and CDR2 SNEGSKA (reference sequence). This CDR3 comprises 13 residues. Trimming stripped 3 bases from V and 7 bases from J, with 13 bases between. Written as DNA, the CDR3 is TGCAGTGCTAGGCGACTAGGGTCGAATGAGCAGTTCTTC. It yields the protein CSARRLGSNEQFF.

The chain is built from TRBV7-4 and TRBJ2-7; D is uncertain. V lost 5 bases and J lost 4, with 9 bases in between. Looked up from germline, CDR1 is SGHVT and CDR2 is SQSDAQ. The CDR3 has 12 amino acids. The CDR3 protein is CASSVLRYEQYF. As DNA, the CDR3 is TGTGCCAGCAGCGTTCTCCGGTACGAGCAGTACTTC.

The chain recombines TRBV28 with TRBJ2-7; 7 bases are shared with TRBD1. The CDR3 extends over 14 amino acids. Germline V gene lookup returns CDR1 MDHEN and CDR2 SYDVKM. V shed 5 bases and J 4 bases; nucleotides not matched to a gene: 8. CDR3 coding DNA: TGTGCCAGCAGTAAGGGACAGACTATATACGAGCAGTACTTC. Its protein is CASSKGQTIYEQYF.

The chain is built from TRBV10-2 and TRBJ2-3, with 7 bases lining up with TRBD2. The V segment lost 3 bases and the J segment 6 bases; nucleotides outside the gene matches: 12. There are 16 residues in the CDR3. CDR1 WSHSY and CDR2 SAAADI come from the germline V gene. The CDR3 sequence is CASSDFLAEAKDTQYF. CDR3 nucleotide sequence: TGCGCCAGCAGTGATTTTCTAGCGGAGGCCAAGGATACGCAGTATTTT.

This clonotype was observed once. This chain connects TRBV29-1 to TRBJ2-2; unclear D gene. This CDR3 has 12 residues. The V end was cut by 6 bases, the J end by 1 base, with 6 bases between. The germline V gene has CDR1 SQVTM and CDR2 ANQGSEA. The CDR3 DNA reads TGCAGCGTACGGCTGAACACCGGGGAGCTGTTTTTT. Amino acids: CSVRLNTGELFF.

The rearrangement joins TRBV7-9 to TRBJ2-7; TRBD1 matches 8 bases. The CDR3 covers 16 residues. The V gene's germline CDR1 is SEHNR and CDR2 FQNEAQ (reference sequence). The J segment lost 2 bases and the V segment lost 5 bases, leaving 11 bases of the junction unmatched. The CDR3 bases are TGTGCCAGCAGCCCTACCCCGGGACAGGACACCTACGAGCAGTACTTC. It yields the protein CASSPTPGQDTYEQYF.

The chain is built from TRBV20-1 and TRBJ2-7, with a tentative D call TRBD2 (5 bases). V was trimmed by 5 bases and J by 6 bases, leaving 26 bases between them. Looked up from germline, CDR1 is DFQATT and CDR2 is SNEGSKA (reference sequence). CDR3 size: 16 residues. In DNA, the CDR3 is TGCAGTGCTTCTCAAATGTGGGTGGACTCCGGCGGCGAGCAGTACTTC. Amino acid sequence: CSASQMWVDSGGEQYF.

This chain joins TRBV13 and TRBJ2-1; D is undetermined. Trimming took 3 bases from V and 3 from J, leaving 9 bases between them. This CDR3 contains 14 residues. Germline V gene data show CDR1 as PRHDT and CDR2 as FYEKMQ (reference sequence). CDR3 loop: CASSFRPHYNEQFF. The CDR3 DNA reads TGTGCCAGCAGCTTCCGCCCACACTACAATGAGCAGTTCTTC.

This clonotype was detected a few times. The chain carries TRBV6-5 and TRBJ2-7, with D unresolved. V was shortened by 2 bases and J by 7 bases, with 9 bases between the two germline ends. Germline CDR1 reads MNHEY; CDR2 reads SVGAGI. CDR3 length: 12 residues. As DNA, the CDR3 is TGTGCCAGCAGTTACGTCAAGTGGGAGCAGTACTTC. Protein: CASSYVKWEQYF.

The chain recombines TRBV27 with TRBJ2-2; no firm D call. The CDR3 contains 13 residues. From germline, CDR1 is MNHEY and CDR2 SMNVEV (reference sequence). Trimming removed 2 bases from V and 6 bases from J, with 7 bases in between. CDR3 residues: CASSLPIPGELFF. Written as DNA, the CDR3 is TGTGCCAGCAGTTTACCTATACCCGGGGAGCTGTTTTTT.

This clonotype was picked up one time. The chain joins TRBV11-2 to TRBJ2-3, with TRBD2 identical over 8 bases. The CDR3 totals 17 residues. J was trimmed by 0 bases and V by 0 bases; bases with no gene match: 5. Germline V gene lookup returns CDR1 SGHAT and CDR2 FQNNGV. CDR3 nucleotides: TGTGCCAGCAGCTTAGATCTGGCTAGCGGGAGCACAGATACGCAGTATTTT. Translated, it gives CASSLDLASGSTDTQYF.

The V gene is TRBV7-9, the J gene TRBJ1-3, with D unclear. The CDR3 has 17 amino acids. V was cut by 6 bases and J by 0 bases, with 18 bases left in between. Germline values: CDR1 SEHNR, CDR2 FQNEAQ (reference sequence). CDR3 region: CASSETDGNYSGNTIYF. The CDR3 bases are TGTGCCAGCAGTGAAACGGACGGAAACTACTCTGGAAACACCATATATTTT. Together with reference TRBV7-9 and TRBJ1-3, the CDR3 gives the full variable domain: DTGVSQNPRHKITKRGQNVTFRCDPISEHNRLYWYRQTLGQGPEFLTYFQNEAQLEKSRLLSDRFSAERPKGSFSTLEIQRTEQGDSAMYLCASSETDGNYSGNTIYFGEGSWLTVV.

CDR3: CASRHSGRGGIAGANVLTF. The CDR3 nucleotides are TGTGCCAGCAGACACAGCGGCCGGGGGGGGATCGCTGGGGCCAACGTCCTGACTTTC. The rearrangement uses TRBV5-6 and TRBJ2-6; 8 nucleotides match TRBD2. The germline V gene has CDR1 SGHDT and CDR2 YYEEEE. Unmatched junction bases numbered 15, after V lost 5 bases and J lost 2 bases. The length of the CDR3 is 19 residues.

The CDR3 is CASSQSGTYNEQFF. CDR3 DNA sequence: TGCGCCAGCAGCCAATCCGGGACTTACAATGAGCAGTTCTTC. The chain uses TRBV4-3 and TRBJ2-1; a weak D match, TRBD2 (6 bases). The CDR3 totals 14 residues. The germline V and J ends were trimmed by 2 bases and 4 bases, with 9 bases remaining between them. Germline values: CDR1 LGHNA, CDR2 YSLEER.

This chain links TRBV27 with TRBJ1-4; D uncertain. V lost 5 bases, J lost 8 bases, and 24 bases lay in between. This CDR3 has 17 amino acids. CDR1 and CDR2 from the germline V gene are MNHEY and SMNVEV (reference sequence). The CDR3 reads CASSLSLPGRPREKLFF. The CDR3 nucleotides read TGTGCCAGCAGTCTCTCCCTCCCAGGACGGCCTAGGGAAAAACTGTTTTTT.